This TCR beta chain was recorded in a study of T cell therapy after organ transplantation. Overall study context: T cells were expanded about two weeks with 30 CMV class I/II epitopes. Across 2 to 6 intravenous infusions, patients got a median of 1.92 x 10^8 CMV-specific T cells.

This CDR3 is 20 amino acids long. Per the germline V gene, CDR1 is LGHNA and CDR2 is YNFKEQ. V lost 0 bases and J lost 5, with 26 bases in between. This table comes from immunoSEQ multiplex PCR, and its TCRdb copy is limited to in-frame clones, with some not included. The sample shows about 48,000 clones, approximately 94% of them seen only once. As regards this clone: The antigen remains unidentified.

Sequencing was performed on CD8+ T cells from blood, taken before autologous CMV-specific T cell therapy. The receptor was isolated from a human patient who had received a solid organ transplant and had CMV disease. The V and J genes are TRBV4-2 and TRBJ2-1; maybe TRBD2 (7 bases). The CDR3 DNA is TGTGCCAGCAGCCAAGATTGGAACCCGACTCGGGGGGCACTTCACAATGAGCAGTTCTTC. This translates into CASSQDWNPTRGALHNEQFF.